This passage covers 9 T cell receptor beta chains from one sample sequenced in a study of CD8 T cells in ankylosing spondylitis (dated by TCRdb to the late 2010s). Library method: 5' RACE. The listed sequencing device is Illumina HiSeq 2500. TCRdb trimmed the raw reads at Q25, called clones with MiXCR and kept productive beta chains. Each entry merges the rows of one CDR3 protein and shows their most common DNA and genes. A total of approximately 350,000 distinct CDR3 sequences appear in this sample, around 15% of them only once. The ten largest clones take up about 1% of the sample. The sequenced material came from blood, either unsorted or a sorted T cell fraction (not recorded which). These receptor sequences come from a male donor with ankylosing spondylitis or in good health (not recorded which).

The chain is built from TRBV4-2 and TRBJ2-5, with 7 bases lining up with TRBD2. The CDR3 has 18 amino acids. Germline CDR1 reads LGHNA; CDR2 reads YNFKEQ. V gave up 3 bases and J gave up 4 bases; unmatched junction bases: 17. CDR3 nucleotide sequence: TGTGCCAGCAGCCAGGGGACTTCTCTAGCGGAGATAGGAGAGACCCAGTACTTC. Its translation is CASSQGTSLAEIGETQYF.

The genes are TRBV12-3 or TRBV12-4 and TRBJ2-7; the D gene is possibly TRBD1 (6 bases). Trimming took off 7 bases at V and 7 bases at J, with 17 bases between the two ends. This CDR3 region has 13 residues. DNA of the CDR3: TGTGCCAGCAACAGGGACGGCACTGGGGAGCAGTACTTC. Translated: CASNRDGTGEQYF.

This clonotype was detected only a few times. The chain has TRBV5-1 and TRBJ1-1; no firm D call. The CDR3 sequence is 17 residues long. Trimming cost V 1 base and J 0 bases, with 16 bases left between them. Per germline, CDR1 SGHRS and CDR2 YFSETQ. CDR3 sequence (DNA): TGCGCCAGCAGCTTGCCGTTGGAGGGCCCCCTGAACACTGAAGCTTTCTTT. Translating it yields CASSLPLEGPLNTEAFF.

This chain links TRBV5-1 with TRBJ2-2; TRBD1 might be the D (6 bases). Trimming cost V 7 bases and J 4 bases, with 20 bases left between them. CDR3 length: 16 amino acids. CDR1 SGHRS and CDR2 YFSETQ come from the germline V gene. CDR3 residues: CASRRAPDRTTGELFF. As DNA, the CDR3 is TGCGCCAGCCGCCGAGCCCCGGACAGAACCACCGGGGAGCTGTTTTTT.

V and J are TRBV9 and TRBJ2-6; D is unresolved. Germline values: CDR1 SGDLS, CDR2 YYNGEE. There are 18 residues in the CDR3. Deletions cut 0 bases from V and 0 bases from J, with 13 bases between. In DNA form, the CDR3 reads TGTGCCAGCAGCGTAGAGGCCCTAGACTTCTCTGGGGCCAACGTCCTGACTTTC. Translated: CASSVEALDFSGANVLTF.

There are a few counts of this clonotype. The V call is TRBV27, the J call TRBJ2-1; possibly TRBD1 or TRBD2 for D (7 bases each). V gave up 5 bases and J gave up 1 base, with 12 bases separating them. From germline, CDR1 is MNHEY and CDR2 SMNVEV (reference sequence). This CDR3 has 15 amino acids. The CDR3 DNA reads TGTGCCAGCAGTGCTCAGGGGGGGTCCTACAATGAGCAGTTCTTC. Translated: CASSAQGGSYNEQFF.

The sample holds a few counts of this clonotype. This chain joins TRBV6-1 and TRBJ1-2; no definite D call. With 7 bases removed from V and 0 bases from J, the gap between germline ends came to 12 bases. From germline, CDR1 is MNHNS and CDR2 SASEGT. The CDR3 has 14 residues. CDR3 amino acids: CASTPLTSNYGYTF. As DNA, the CDR3 is TGTGCCAGCACGCCGCTTACCTCTAACTATGGCTACACCTTC.

This clonotype was seen only a few times. This CDR3 reads CSVQARALTRGYTF. CDR3 nucleotides: TGCAGCGTCCAGGCCAGGGCCCTTACTAGAGGCTACACCTTC. The rearrangement links TRBV29-1 to TRBJ1-2, with a weak D call TRBD1 (5 bases). CDR3 length: 14 residues. In germline, CDR1 is SQVTM, CDR2 ANQGSEA. Trimming removed 6 bases at V and 8 bases at J, with 22 bases between.

This clonotype occurred a few times. The gene calls are TRBV6-4 and TRBJ2-7, with D possibly being TRBD2 (5 bases). CDR3 size: 17 residues. With 0 bases removed from V and 0 bases from J, the gap between germline ends came to 15 bases. Germline lookup yields CDR1 MRHNA and CDR2 SNTAGT. CDR3 sequence: CASSDSTLDLYSYEQYF. The CDR3 DNA follows: TGTGCCAGCAGTGACTCGACTCTGGACTTATACTCCTACGAGCAGTACTTC.